This record concerns one T cell receptor (beta chain) sequence. Its antigen is unidentified. In the authors' workflow: Owing to the provision of junction-only sequences devoid of quality scores by immunoSEQ, filtering differed. TCRdb's table, derived via immunoSEQ multiplex PCR, lists solely in-frame clones and lacks some. The V and J calls and the clone size are those of that table, but D and trimming were determined from the DNA. The table has under 2.5 million clones, less than 95% seen once. This sample was taken from a study of shared clonotypes between healthy human individuals. About the study: Per donor, three plates held CD4 naive cells, three held CD4 memory, two held CD8 naive and one held CD8 memory. General study points: Depth of sequencing was expected to influence donor clonotype sharing. The study found lower generation probabilities in non-shared clonotypes than in those shared by all four donors.

The CDR3 has 16 amino acids. Germline lookup yields CDR1 SGHAT and CDR2 FQDESV (reference sequence). The germline V and J ends were trimmed by 1 base and 2 bases, with 11 bases remaining between them. The TCR was taken from a man aged 18-30 years in good health. Some clones in this sample may be carry-over from other donors' samples. Material: naive CD4+ T cells from PBMCs. Subset of the sample: CD45RA+ positively selected. The V call is TRBV11-1, the J call TRBJ2-2; TRBD2 is a possible D gene (6 bases). The CDR3 protein is CASSLDRGGNTGELFF. CDR3 nucleotide sequence: TGTGCCAGCAGCTTAGACCGGGGAGGTAACACCGGGGAGCTGTTTTTT.